These T cell receptor beta chains were read from a single sample in a study of cytomegalovirus exposure and HLA in healthy donors. Clones were read by immunoSEQ multiplex PCR, and TCRdb kept only the in-frame ones, dropping some. The repertoire holds 55,000 to 75,000 clones, with about 67% as singletons. Material: PBMCs. Source of these receptors: a human donor in good health. The CDR3 runs from the conserved cysteine through the conserved F or W. The order of the fields is V gene, clone size, CDR3 protein. Expanded clones are given a class, and other clones once, few, many or no size at all.

V: TRBV6-1
size: NA
CDR3: CASTDNGSNTEAFF

V: TRBV6-5
size: NA
CDR3: CASNDRETSYEQYF

V: TRBV2
size: few
CDR3: CASSAGVGPSNQPQHF

V: TRBV6-1
size: NA
CDR3: CATRGSGANVLTF

V: TRBV27
size: NA
CDR3: CASSLSMGLAYTGELFF

V: TRBV27
size: NA
CDR3: CASSKRTGGLGSYEQYF

V: TRBV18
size: NA
CDR3: CASSPSRDRVMNTEAFF

V: TRBV19
size: NA
CDR3: CASSIPRFYGYTF

V: TRBV28
size: NA
CDR3: CASSKGDQGGEQYF

V: TRBV13
size: few
CDR3: CASSLTSTGNEKLFF

V: TRBV12-5
size: few
CDR3: CASGLVAGRGTGELFF

V: TRBV28
size: NA
CDR3: CASSLLREAFF

V: TRBV4-2
size: NA
CDR3: CASSQVPLAGATSHPSSYEQYF

V: TRBV27
size: NA
CDR3: CASSLAGRVYEQYF

V: TRBV5-1
size: NA
CDR3: CASSLMQGTGEQYF

V: TRBV19
size: NA
CDR3: CASSIPGYEQYF

V: TRBV6-5
size: NA
CDR3: CASRPPTGGGYGYTF

V: TRBV12-5
size: NA
CDR3: CASGRQGTDTQYF

V: TRBV27
size: NA
CDR3: CASRAGTSGLYEQYF

V: TRBV5-1
size: NA
CDR3: CASSVEGRGTGELFF

V: TRBV6-1
size: few
CDR3: CASRPTGGDTQYF

V: TRBV28
size: NA
CDR3: CASSSTGTSNQPQHF

V: TRBV4-1
size: few
CDR3: CASSQDGASNQPQHF

V: TRBV27
size: once
CDR3: CASSSSSAGGTQYF

V: TRBV5-1
size: NA
CDR3: CASSLCQGNQPQHF

V: TRBV19
size: few
CDR3: CASSMRREPYEQYF

V: TRBV6-4
size: NA
CDR3: CASSALRGSDTQYF

V: TRBV11-2
size: NA
CDR3: CASSRQGQMNTEAFF

V: TRBV18
size: NA
CDR3: CASSPTRDTDTQYF

V: TRBV11-2
size: NA
CDR3: CASIRRGSTEAFF

V: TRBV5-4
size: NA
CDR3: CASSPGTSGAYNEQFF

V: TRBV5-5
size: few
CDR3: CASSLELWTVNQPQHF

V: TRBV10-3
size: NA
CDR3: CAISEMTDRNEQFF

V: TRBV28
size: NA
CDR3: CASSGSSGTRETQYF

V: TRBV5-1
size: NA
CDR3: CASSLGAGAGVVNEQFF

V: TRBV18
size: NA
CDR3: CASSFQGENYGYTF

V: TRBV6-6
size: NA
CDR3: CASSGTGEMGKLFF

V: TRBV13
size: NA
CDR3: CASSSGLAGDSYEQYF

V: TRBV13
size: NA
CDR3: CASSLRLPPREQYF

V: TRBV9
size: NA
CDR3: CASSGGLAAYNEQFF

V: TRBV6-4
size: few
CDR3: CASSDTGSGANVLTF

V: TRBV12-5
size: NA
CDR3: CASGSGLATDEQFF

V: TRBV9
size: once
CDR3: CASSPSRANTEAFF